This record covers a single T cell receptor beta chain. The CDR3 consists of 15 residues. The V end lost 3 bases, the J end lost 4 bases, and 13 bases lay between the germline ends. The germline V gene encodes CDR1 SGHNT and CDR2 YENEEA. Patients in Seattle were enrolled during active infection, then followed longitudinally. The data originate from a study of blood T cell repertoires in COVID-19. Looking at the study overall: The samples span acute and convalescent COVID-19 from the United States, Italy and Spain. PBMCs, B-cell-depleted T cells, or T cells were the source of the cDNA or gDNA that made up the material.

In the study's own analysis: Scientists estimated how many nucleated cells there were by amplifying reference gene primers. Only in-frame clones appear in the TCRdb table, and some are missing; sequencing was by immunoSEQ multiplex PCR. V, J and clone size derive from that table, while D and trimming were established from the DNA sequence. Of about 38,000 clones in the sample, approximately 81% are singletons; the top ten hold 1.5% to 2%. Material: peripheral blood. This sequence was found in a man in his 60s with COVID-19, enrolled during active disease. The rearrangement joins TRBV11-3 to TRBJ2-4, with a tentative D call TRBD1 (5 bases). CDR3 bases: TGTGCCAGCAGCTTGGGTCAGGGTCTGAAAAACATTCAGTACTTC. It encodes CASSLGQGLKNIQYF.